The 18 T cell receptor beta chains in this list originate from one sample, sequenced in a study of graft-versus-host responses after intestinal transplantation. Using immunoSEQ multiplex PCR, the repertoire was profiled, and TCRdb retains in-frame clones only, with some absent. In the table there are around 110,000 clones, about nine tenths of which are singletons. These TCRs' antigens remain unknown. The sample consisted of unstimulated CD4+ T cells sorted from spleen or lymph node cells, taken before intestinal transplant. These receptors all stem from a human donor who received an intestinal transplant.

The chain links TRBV18 to TRBJ1-2; 8 nucleotides match TRBD1. CDR3 length equals 14 residues. Unmatched junction bases numbered 6, after V lost 6 bases and J lost 3 bases. Germline CDR1 is KGHSH and CDR2 is LQKENI. The chain's CDR3 is CASSTGQAYYGYTF. The CDR3 nucleotides are TGTGCCAGCTCCACGGGACAGGCCTACTATGGCTACACCTTC. Using reference TRBV18 and TRBJ1-2 for the parts outside the CDR3, the full variable domain is NAGVMQNPRHLVRRRGQEARLRCSPMKGHSHVYWYRQLPEEGLKFMVYLQKENIIDESGMPKERFSAEFPKEGPSILRIQQVVRGDSAAYFCASSTGQAYYGYTFGSGTRLTVV.

The chain has TRBV6-5 and TRBJ1-3; D gene unclear. The CDR3 runs to 14 residues. V dropped 6 bases and J dropped 5 bases, with 14 bases sitting between them. Germline V gives CDR1 MNHEY, CDR2 SVGAGI. The CDR3 nucleotides are TGTGCCAGCAGGGGCGACAAGGATCGAAACACCATATATTTT. It specifies CASRGDKDRNTIYF.

J is TRBJ2-7 and V is TRBV2, with D maybe TRBD2 (6 bases). V was clipped by 8 bases and J by 2 bases, with 13 bases between them. Germline CDR1 is SNHLY and CDR2 is FYNNEI. The CDR3 runs to 13 residues. The CDR3 protein is CASDTEGPYEQYF. DNA for the CDR3: TGTGCCAGCGATACGGAGGGGCCCTACGAGCAGTACTTC.

The chain links TRBV27 to TRBJ1-2, with 9 bases fitting TRBD1. The V and J ends lost 3 bases and 7 bases, in that order; junction bases with no gene match: 3. Germline assignment: CDR1 MNHEY and CDR2 SMNVEV (reference sequence). The CDR3 contains 13 residues. The CDR3 loop is CASSFGQGTGYTF. As DNA, the CDR3 is TGTGCCAGCAGTTTCGGACAGGGGACTGGCTACACCTTC.

The V gene is TRBV5-5, the J gene TRBJ2-2; possibly TRBD2 for D (5 bases). In germline, CDR1 is SGHKS, CDR2 YYEKEE (reference sequence). CDR3 length: 13 amino acids. The V and J ends lost 3 bases and 6 bases respectively, with 9 bases between them. For the CDR3, the DNA is TGTGCCAGCAGCTCTGTCGGGGCCGGGGAGCTGTTTTTT. Translation gives CASSSVGAGELFF.

V usage is TRBV9 and J usage is TRBJ1-2; 7 nucleotides line up with TRBD1. Germline trimming cut 3 bases from V and 2 bases from J; bases unmatched to any gene: 1. From germline, CDR1 is SGDLS and CDR2 YYNGEE. The CDR3 contains 13 residues. The CDR3 reads CASSGRGNYGYTF. Written as DNA, the CDR3 is TGTGCCAGCAGCGGCAGGGGGAACTATGGCTACACCTTC.

The rearrangement uses TRBV5-1 and TRBJ2-7, with 9 positions matching TRBD2. CDR3 length: 15 residues. Per the germline V gene, CDR1 is SGHRS and CDR2 is YFSETQ. With 4 bases clipped from V and 5 bases from J, the junction kept 10 bases outside the gene matches. Here the CDR3 reads CASSPVAGVRNEQYF. The CDR3 DNA follows: TGCGCCAGCAGCCCAGTAGCGGGAGTTCGGAACGAGCAGTACTTC.

This clone was picked up one time. The V call is TRBV19, the J call TRBJ2-6; 8 bases align to TRBD1. Trimming at V came to 4 bases and at J to 4 bases, leaving 6 bases not matched to a gene. The CDR3 loop spans 16 amino acids. Germline V gene lookup returns CDR1 LNHDA and CDR2 SQIVND (reference sequence). The CDR3 region has the DNA TGTGCCAGTAGTAGGCAGGGGGCGGGAGGGGCCAACGTCCTGACTTTC. Amino acids: CASSRQGAGGANVLTF.

The V and J genes are TRBV7-9 and TRBJ2-5; 7 bases agree with TRBD1. Unmatched junction bases numbered 10, after V lost 4 bases and J lost 5 bases. In germline, CDR1 is SEHNR, CDR2 FQNEAQ (reference sequence). There are 15 residues in the CDR3. CDR3 nucleotides: TGTGCCAGCAGCTCCCCCAGGGGGAAATGGGAGACCCAGTACTTC. Protein product: CASSSPRGKWETQYF.

This sequence joins TRBV4-2 and TRBJ2-5; D unclear. Trimming cost V 3 bases and J 4 bases, with 12 bases left between them. This CDR3 spans 14 amino acids. The germline V gene encodes CDR1 LGHNA and CDR2 YNFKEQ. CDR3 in DNA: TGTGCCAGCAGCCAGAGGTGGTTTGGAGAGACCCAGTACTTC. It codes for CASSQRWFGETQYF.

In its sample, this clone was seen a few times. This rearrangement joins TRBV4-3 to TRBJ1-3; 9 bases are a match to TRBD1. Per the germline V gene, CDR1 is LGHNA and CDR2 is YSLEER. This CDR3 is 15 amino acids long. Trimming removed 4 bases from V and 6 bases from J; junction bases left unmatched: 7. The CDR3: CASSLSRTGVNTIYF. The CDR3 region has the DNA TGCGCCAGCAGCCTTTCACGGACAGGGGTAAACACCATATATTTT.

The rearrangement links TRBV18 to TRBJ1-1, with D possibly TRBD1 on 6 matching bases. Germline CDR1 reads KGHSH; CDR2 reads LQKENI. Trimming took 2 bases from V and 1 from J, leaving 11 bases between them. The CDR3 extends over 15 amino acids. The CDR3 protein is CASSPNAGENTEAFF. The CDR3 DNA sequence: TGTGCCAGCTCACCAAATGCAGGGGAGAACACTGAAGCTTTCTTT.

This clone occurred a few times. The chain recombines TRBV29-1 with TRBJ1-2; the D is unclear. V dropped 4 bases and J dropped 3 bases, with 6 bases sitting between them. Germline CDR1 SQVTM, CDR2 ANQGSEA. The CDR3 extends over 11 amino acids. DNA for the CDR3: TGCAGCGTTGGGCAGGACTATGGCTACACCTTC. Translating it yields CSVGQDYGYTF.

The CDR3 DNA reads TGTGCCAGCTCCCCTGGACTACACTCCTACAATGAGCAGTTCTTC. It specifies CASSPGLHSYNEQFF. This chain joins TRBV18 and TRBJ2-1, with D possibly TRBD2 on 6 matching bases. Germline V gene lookup returns CDR1 KGHSH and CDR2 LQKENI. CDR3 length: 15 amino acids. V lost 6 bases to trimming and J lost 0 bases, with 12 bases between them.

V gene TRBV5-4 combines with J gene TRBJ2-1; 8 bases match TRBD2. CDR3 size: 16 residues. CDR1 is SGHNT, CDR2 YYREEE, per germline (reference sequence). With V trimmed by 4 bases and J by 2 bases, 8 bases remained unmatched. The CDR3 protein is CASSLSGNRPYNEQFF. CDR3 nucleotides: TGTGCCAGCAGCCTTAGCGGGAACAGACCCTACAATGAGCAGTTCTTC.

The V gene is TRBV5-1, the J gene TRBJ2-5; no reliable D call. Germline V CDR1 and CDR2: SGHRS, YFSETQ. Deletions cut 4 bases from V and 3 bases from J, with 10 bases between. The CDR3 is made up of 13 amino acids. The CDR3 sequence: CASSAGLKETQYF. In nucleotides, the CDR3 is TGCGCCAGCAGCGCAGGTTTGAAAGAGACCCAGTACTTC.

DNA for the CDR3: TGCGCCAGCAGCTGGGGGACTAGCTTAGAAGAGACCCAGTACTTC. It yields the protein CASSWGTSLEETQYF. This chain joins TRBV5-1 and TRBJ2-5, with TRBD2 matching over 9 bases. CDR1 is SGHRS, CDR2 YFSETQ, per germline. Trimming removed 3 bases from V and 3 bases from J; junction bases left unmatched: 6. The CDR3 is made up of 15 amino acids.

This sequence joins TRBV5-1 and TRBJ2-5; 9 nucleotides line up with TRBD1. Germline CDR1 SGHRS, CDR2 YFSETQ. The CDR3 has 16 residues. J was trimmed by 7 bases and V by 3 bases; bases with no gene match: 13. CDR3 DNA sequence: TGCGCCAGCAGCTCGGACCGGGACAGGGTCCTCTGGACCCAGTACTTC. Protein product: CASSSDRDRVLWTQYF.